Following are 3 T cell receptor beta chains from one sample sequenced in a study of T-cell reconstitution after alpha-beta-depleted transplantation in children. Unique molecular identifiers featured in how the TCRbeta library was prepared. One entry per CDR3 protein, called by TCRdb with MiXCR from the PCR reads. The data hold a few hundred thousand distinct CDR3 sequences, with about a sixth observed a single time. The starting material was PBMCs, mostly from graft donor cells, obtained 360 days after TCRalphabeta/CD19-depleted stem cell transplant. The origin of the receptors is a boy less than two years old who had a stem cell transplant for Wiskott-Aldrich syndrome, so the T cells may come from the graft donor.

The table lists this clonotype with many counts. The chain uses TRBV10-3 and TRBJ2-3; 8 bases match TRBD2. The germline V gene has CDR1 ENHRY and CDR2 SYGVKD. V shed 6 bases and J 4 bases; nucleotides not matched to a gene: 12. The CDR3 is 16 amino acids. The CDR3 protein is CAISRLASTKSDTQYF. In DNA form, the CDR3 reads TGTGCCATCAGCCGACTAGCGAGTACCAAGTCAGATACGCAGTATTTT.

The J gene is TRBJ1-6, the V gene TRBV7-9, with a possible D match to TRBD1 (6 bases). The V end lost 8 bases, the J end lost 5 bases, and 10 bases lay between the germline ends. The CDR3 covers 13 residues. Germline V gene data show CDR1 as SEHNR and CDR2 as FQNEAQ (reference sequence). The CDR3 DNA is TGTGCCAGCGAGGACAGAAATAATTCACCCCTCCACTTT. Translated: CASEDRNNSPLHF. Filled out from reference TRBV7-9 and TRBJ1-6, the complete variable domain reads DTGVSQNPRHKITKRGQNVTFRCDPISEHNRLYWYRQTLGQGPEFLTYFQNEAQLEKSRLLSDRFSAERPKGSFSTLEIQRTEQGDSAMYLCASEDRNNSPLHFGNGTRLTVT.

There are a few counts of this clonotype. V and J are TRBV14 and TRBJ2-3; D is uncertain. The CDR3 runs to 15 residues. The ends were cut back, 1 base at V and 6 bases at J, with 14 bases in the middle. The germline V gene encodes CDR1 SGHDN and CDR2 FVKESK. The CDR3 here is CASSQGHGFRDTQYF. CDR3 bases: TGTGCCAGCAGCCAAGGTCACGGATTTCGGGATACGCAGTATTTT.